This entry is about one T cell receptor (beta chain). What it recognizes is unknown. The primer mix had 60 Vbeta and 13 Jbeta primers. The assay was immunoSEQ multiplex PCR, and TCRdb's table has in-frame clones only and misses some. This table has about 160,000 clones, 80% to 85% appearing once. The entry originates in a study of cytomegalovirus exposure and HLA in healthy donors. Whole-study context: Researchers found that more than 70% of about 400 genotyped donors fell within the Caucasian-associated ancestry cluster. Overall study findings and caveats: In an earlier analysis, productive rearrangement rates for most beta V segments clustered near 90% or 30%. HLA alleles showed associations with 15,000 to 20,000 TCR beta sequences in a later analysis, at a 0.05 false discovery rate. A later analysis showed that HLA-associated TCR beta chains had undergone more clonal expansion than equally common others.

Per the germline V gene, CDR1 is MNHEY and CDR2 is SMNVEV (reference sequence). The CDR3 is 15 residues long. Trimming cost V 5 bases and J 1 base, with 14 bases left between them. The rearrangement joins TRBV27 to TRBJ1-1; perhaps TRBD1 as D (6 bases). The sequence was collected from a man between 18 and 29 years old in good health and CMV-seronegative. The source material was PBMCs. The CDR3 loop is CASSTPSTGNTEAFF. In DNA, the CDR3 is TGTGCCAGCAGTACCCCCTCGACAGGGAACACTGAAGCTTTCTTT.